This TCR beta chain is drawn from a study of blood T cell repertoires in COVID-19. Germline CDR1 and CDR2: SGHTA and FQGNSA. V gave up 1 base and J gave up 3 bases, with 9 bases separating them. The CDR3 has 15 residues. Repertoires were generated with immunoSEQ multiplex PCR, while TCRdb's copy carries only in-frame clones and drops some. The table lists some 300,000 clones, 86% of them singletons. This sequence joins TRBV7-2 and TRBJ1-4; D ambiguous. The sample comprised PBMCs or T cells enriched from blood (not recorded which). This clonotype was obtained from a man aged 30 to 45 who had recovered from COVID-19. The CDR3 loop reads CASSLDAGSNEKLFF. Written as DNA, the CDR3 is TGTGCCAGCAGCTTAGATGCAGGCTCTAATGAAAAACTGTTTTTT.